The source of this TCR beta chain is a study of T cells in Graves' hyperthyroidism and ophthalmopathy. General study results and limits: Ophthalmopathy stood apart from stable hyperthyroidism in a 13 V-J model.

Stable Graves' hyperthyroidism denoted no ophthalmopathy progression over 18 months. Thyroid ultrasound, orbital computed tomography, clinical symptoms, and serum thyroxine and TRAb underpinned diagnoses. This clonotype was recorded many times. Its specificity is not known. TCR beta CDR3 sequences were amplified from RNA transcripts. During a first-round RT-PCR of the TCR CDR3, the HTBI primer set was used. TCRdb reprocessed the multiplex PCR reads with MiXCR, giving one entry per CDR3 protein. This table has about 610,000 distinct CDR3 sequences, about half appearing once. V dropped 7 bases and J dropped 1 base, with 7 bases sitting between them. This CDR3 has 12 amino acids. CDR1 and CDR2 (germline): SEHNR, FQNEAQ (reference sequence).

The sequence came from a woman aged 18-29 years with Graves' hyperthyroidism. The source material was peripheral blood or thyroid tissue (not recorded which). The chain recombines TRBV7-9 with TRBJ1-1, with no clear D. As DNA, the CDR3 is TGTGCCAGCACCCCCGGGAACACTGAAGCTTTCTTT. Its translation: CASTPGNTEAFF.